The T cell receptor beta chain under discussion was sequenced for a study of blood T cell repertoires in COVID-19 (dated by TCRdb to about 2020). About the investigation overall: Samples covering the acute and convalescent phases of COVID-19 were provided by collaborators in the United States, Italy and Spain. The sample metadata nearly always contained a de-identified subject ID, COVID-19 status, age in years and sex. The material from the prospective study consisted of cDNA or gDNA derived from T cells, B-cell-depleted T cells, or PBMCs. Where HLA class I and class II types were available, the types were taken from metadata supplied by the sample provider, not from assay-based typing. The dataset comprised deeply sampled blood TCRbeta repertoires from subjects exposed to, actively infected with, or recovered from COVID-19. The repertoires were released in a freely available public database meant as a resource for research on the immune response to SARS-CoV-2. Samples were obtained from the ongoing ImmuneRACE study (first 160 participants) and from about 1,300 subjects provided by 6 global collaborators. The study at large found these results: The amount of clinical and demographic metadata varied by source and participant and was provided uncurated.

Each collaborating institution followed its own protocols to collect whole blood in K2EDTA tubes. For TCRbeta analysis, collaborators shipped samples in one of three forms: frozen whole blood, isolated PBMCs, or DNA extracted from either of those sample types. Regarding this clone: The clone's antigen remains unknown. It has no much larger one-base neighbor in the sample; base qualities were not kept.

V drops 1 base and J drops 4 bases, leaving 8 bases in between. Spanning cysteine to phenylalanine, the CDR3 consists of 14 amino acids. The only DNA kept is the CDR3, 42 bases in frame from the first base. Based on the germline V gene (reference sequence), the CDR1 and CDR2 sequences are LNHDA and SQIVND. TCRbeta CDR3 regions were amplified from genomic DNA by means of the immunoSEQ Assay, a bias-controlled multiplex PCR. The study's processing was this. The number of nucleated cells in each sample was estimated from the amplification of reference gene primers within the assay. Sequence reads were collapsed and filtered to measure the absolute abundance of every unique TCRbeta CDR3 rearrangement. Productive Simpson clonality was computed per sample as the square root of Simpson's diversity index over productive rearrangements. TCRdb's version of the immuneACCESS table is confined to in-frame rearrangements and falls short of the full clone set. An unresolved V gene accounts for under half of the shortfall where checked; the remainder is of unknown origin. D and trimming were read from the DNA, whereas the V and J calls and clone size are those reported in that table. Here the sample has approximately 60,000 clones; roughly four fifths occur a single time. Around 3.4% of the sample rests with the top ten.

This chain is built from TRBV19 and TRBJ1-5; the D gene identity is not certain. This TCR derives from a woman older than 75 with acute or convalescent COVID-19. Sequences were obtained from peripheral blood. The sequenced DNA: TGTGCCAGTAGTATAGTTCCCGGGAATCAGCCCCAGCATTTT. Its translation reads: CASSIVPGNQPQHF.